This entry lists 12 T cell receptor beta chains sequenced from one sample in a study of shared clonotypes between healthy human individuals. The data were produced by immunoSEQ multiplex PCR, yet TCRdb's version contains in-frame clones alone and is incomplete. The sample has 2,100,000 or so clones; around 95% are singletons. Source material: naive CD4+ T cells sorted from blood. Subset: CD45RA+ positively selected. The receptors derive from a man between 18 and 35 years old in good health.

J is TRBJ2-1 and V is TRBV9; 12 bases align to TRBD1. V shed 4 bases and J 8 bases; nucleotides not matched to a gene: 13. Germline V gene data show CDR1 as SGDLS and CDR2 as YYNGEE. This CDR3 is built from 17 residues. The CDR3 DNA follows: TGTGCCAGCAGCCCCTTCTCCGGGACAGGGGGCTTCGATGAGCAGTTCTTC. Translated, it gives CASSPFSGTGGFDEQFF. The full variable domain, rest sourced from reference TRBV9 and TRBJ2-1, is DSGVTQTPKHLITATGQRVTLRCSPRSGDLSVYWYQQSLDQGLQFLIQYYNGEERAKGNILERFSAQQFPDLHSELNLSSLELGDSALYFCASSPFSGTGGFDEQFFGPGTRLTVL.

The rearrangement links TRBV12-5 to TRBJ1-4; tentatively, D is TRBD1 (5 bases). Germline V gene data show CDR1 as LGHNT and CDR2 as FRNRAP. This CDR3 has 17 residues. Trimming removed 0 bases at V and 5 bases at J, with 16 bases between. CDR3 protein: CASGLVRGTGLNEKLFF. In DNA, the CDR3 is TGTGCTAGTGGTTTGGTACGGGGAACAGGTCTAAATGAAAAACTGTTTTTT. The full variable domain, with the rest looked up from reference TRBV12-5 and TRBJ1-4, is DARVTQTPRHKVTEMGQEVTMRCQPILGHNTVFWYRQTMMQGLELLAYFRNRAPLDDSGMPKDRFSAEMPDATLATLKIQPSEPRDSAVYFCASGLVRGTGLNEKLFFGSGTQLSVL.

V usage is TRBV11-3 and J usage is TRBJ2-1; TRBD2 matches at 13 bases. CDR1 and CDR2 from the germline V gene are SGHNT and YENEEA. Trimming cost V 5 bases and J 7 bases; bases outside gene matches: 2. The CDR3 loop spans 14 amino acids. CDR3 sequence: CASSLGLAGNEQFF. The CDR3 DNA reads TGTGCCAGCAGCCTGGGACTAGCGGGGAATGAGCAGTTCTTC.

This chain connects TRBV5-1 to TRBJ2-1, with D perhaps TRBD2 (5 bases). The germline CDR1 and CDR2 sequences are SGHRS and YFSETQ. Trimming stripped 2 bases from V and 2 bases from J, with 11 bases between. The CDR3 totals 15 residues. CDR3: CASSLTGNPYNEQFF. The CDR3 DNA sequence: TGCGCCAGCAGCTTAACGGGGAACCCCTACAATGAGCAGTTCTTC.

The chain has TRBV18 and TRBJ2-7; no firm D call. Germline V lookup: CDR1 KGHSH, CDR2 LQKENI. V was trimmed by 4 bases and J by 2 bases, leaving 6 bases between them. This CDR3 region has 12 residues. CDR3 sequence (DNA): TGTGCCAGCTCACAAAGTACCTACGAGCAGTACTTC. It translates to CASSQSTYEQYF.

The rearrangement links TRBV5-4 to TRBJ1-2; no definite D call. This CDR3 has 15 residues. The germline V gene encodes CDR1 SGHNT and CDR2 YYREEE (reference sequence). The V end lost 2 bases, the J end lost 4 bases, and 15 bases lay between the germline ends. CDR3 in amino acids: CASSLELGSIYGYTF. CDR3 nucleotide sequence: TGTGCCAGCAGCTTAGAGTTAGGCAGCATCTATGGCTACACCTTC.

V and J are TRBV6-1 and TRBJ2-7; TRBD1 aligns across 9 bases. The CDR3 covers 15 residues. J lost 4 bases, V lost 7 bases, and 11 bases had no gene match. Germline lookup yields CDR1 MNHNS and CDR2 SASEGT. CDR3: CASKNRGQALYEQYF. CDR3 sequence (DNA): TGTGCCAGCAAAAACAGGGGGCAAGCCCTTTACGAGCAGTACTTC.

Of note for this clone: Other DNA sequences from this sample encode an identical CDR3 as well. The chain has TRBV11-3 and TRBJ2-7; TRBD2 is a possible D gene (6 bases). The length of the CDR3 is 12 residues. Germline-derived CDR1 and CDR2 are SGHNT and YENEEA. Between the trimmed V and J ends, which lost 0 bases and 7 bases, there was a span of 7 bases. The CDR3, as DNA: TGTGCCAGCAGCTTAGATCGGGGGGAGCAGTACTTC. Translated, it gives CASSLDRGEQYF.

The chain couples TRBV18 to TRBJ1-1, with D unclear. CDR3 length: 15 residues. Germline V gene lookup returns CDR1 KGHSH and CDR2 LQKENI. V was clipped by 3 bases and J by 3 bases, with 14 bases between them. The CDR3 reads CASSPSQIAHTEAFF. In nucleotides, the CDR3 is TGTGCCAGCTCACCGTCTCAGATCGCCCACACTGAAGCTTTCTTT.

The genes are TRBV7-2 and TRBJ1-3; D uncertain. V was pared by 5 bases and J by 0 bases, with 5 bases between. This CDR3 spans 13 amino acids. The germline V gene encodes CDR1 SGHTA and CDR2 FQGNSA. The CDR3 DNA is TGTGCCAGCAGCCCGAGCTCTGGAAACACCATATATTTT. Its protein product is CASSPSSGNTIYF.

CDR3 bases: TGTGCCAGCAGTGGGAGACTAGCGGGAGGTAGTGAGCAGTTCTTC. Its translation is CASSGRLAGGSEQFF. The chain combines TRBV2 with TRBJ2-1, with 13 bases matching TRBD2. This CDR3 spans 15 amino acids. V lost 4 bases, J lost 9 bases, and 6 bases stayed unmatched. Looked up from germline, CDR1 is SNHLY and CDR2 is FYNNEI.

The J gene is TRBJ2-5, the V gene TRBV6-5, with TRBD1 matching 9 bases. The CDR3 sequence is 14 residues long. With V trimmed by 6 bases and J by 5 bases, 7 bases remained unmatched. Germline V gene data show CDR1 as MNHEY and CDR2 as SVGAGI. The CDR3 DNA follows: TGTGCCAGCAGAGGGACAGGGCGTAGTGAGACCCAGTACTTC. It specifies CASRGTGRSETQYF.